These T cell receptor beta chains were read from a single sample in a study of tumor-infiltrating lymphocytes in primary liver carcinoma. TCRdb re-called the multiplex PCR reads through MiXCR, storing one row per CDR3 protein. The repertoire holds roughly 91,000 distinct CDR3 sequences, with about 70% as singletons. Sequencing used liver tumor tissue from sampling region 5. The receptors come from a woman aged 60 to 75 with primary liver carcinoma and hepatitis B virus infection. Both conserved end residues are trimmed from each CDR3. Fields, in order: CDR3 length, V gene, CDR3 protein.

cdr3_length: 13
v_call: TRBV11-2
cdr3_aa: ASSWVGSSTGELF

cdr3_length: 11
v_call: TRBV6-5
cdr3_aa: ASRCRQGFGYT

cdr3_length: 14
v_call: TRBV28
cdr3_aa: ASGSFTQRASYEQY

cdr3_length: 13
v_call: TRBV4-2
cdr3_aa: AGSQGVDRLGEQY

cdr3_length: 13
v_call: TRBV5-1
cdr3_aa: ASSPGTSGDPYQH

cdr3_length: 12
v_call: TRBV12-3/TRBV12-4
cdr3_aa: ASSPPGPYNEEF

cdr3_length: 12
v_call: TRBV6-5
cdr3_aa: ASSYKGGNYGYT

cdr3_length: 12
v_call: TRBV10-3
cdr3_aa: ATRQGMGTDTQY

cdr3_length: 11
v_call: TRBV11-2
cdr3_aa: GSTLRRYNEQF

cdr3_length: 14
v_call: TRBV10-2
cdr3_aa: ASSLPTGGASYKQY

cdr3_length: 13
v_call: TRBV10-3
cdr3_aa: AISERQGVGDTQY

cdr3_length: 14
v_call: TRBV29-1
cdr3_aa: SVGQTPGSLADTQY

cdr3_length: 13
v_call: TRBV11-2
cdr3_aa: ASSSGPGPYDVQF

cdr3_length: 13
v_call: TRBV6-5
cdr3_aa: ASRPPRGRRNTIY

cdr3_length: 14
v_call: TRBV7-2
cdr3_aa: ASSYQAGARSYEQY

cdr3_length: 14
v_call: TRBV5-5
cdr3_aa: ASSLAASGSTDTQY

cdr3_length: 12
v_call: TRBV11-2
cdr3_aa: ANSLGLATDRQY

cdr3_length: 12
v_call: TRBV19
cdr3_aa: ASSIVGARETQY

cdr3_length: 10
v_call: TRBV11-3
cdr3_aa: ASSNRGTEAF

cdr3_length: 16
v_call: TRBV7-8
cdr3_aa: ASSLTGHASSGANVLT

cdr3_length: 11
v_call: TRBV11-2
cdr3_aa: ASSAAGAHEQY

cdr3_length: 11
v_call: TRBV12-3/TRBV12-4
cdr3_aa: ASGPRTGTEVI

cdr3_length: 11
v_call: TRBV28
cdr3_aa: ACSRTGLETQY

cdr3_length: 14
v_call: TRBV11-2
cdr3_aa: ASSSIGTGHGETQY

cdr3_length: 14
v_call: TRBV11-3
cdr3_aa: ASNLDGTRSTYEQY

cdr3_length: 13
v_call: TRBV12-3/TRBV12-4
cdr3_aa: ASKTGTSRNNEQF

cdr3_length: 13
v_call: TRBV6-1
cdr3_aa: ASSGRSRVTYEQY

cdr3_length: 14
v_call: TRBV5-1
cdr3_aa: ASSFGLAGSTDTQY

cdr3_length: 15
v_call: TRBV5-5
cdr3_aa: ASNLAGTSGLDDIQY

cdr3_length: 12
v_call: TRBV29-1
cdr3_aa: GAWGGRNTRELF

cdr3_length: 14
v_call: TRBV7-3
cdr3_aa: ASSLTGTAMNTEAF

cdr3_length: 13
v_call: TRBV6-5
cdr3_aa: ASTRGVSEVGEAF

cdr3_length: 13
v_call: TRBV6-2/TRBV6-3
cdr3_aa: ASSYSLTGVGELF

cdr3_length: 10
v_call: TRBV29-1
cdr3_aa: SVGFSSYEQY

cdr3_length: 11
v_call: TRBV12-3/TRBV12-4
cdr3_aa: ASSRTEDQPQH

cdr3_length: 12
v_call: TRBV28
cdr3_aa: ASRGSGEPNEQF

cdr3_length: 13
v_call: TRBV29-1
cdr3_aa: SVEGGTGEREAHY

cdr3_length: 12
v_call: TRBV12-5
cdr3_aa: ASGLGQGVNEQF

cdr3_length: 12
v_call: TRBV29-1
cdr3_aa: NVGYRTLTYTQY

cdr3_length: 14
v_call: TRBV6-5
cdr3_aa: ASRISGAKLYHEQY

cdr3_length: 12
v_call: TRBV12-3/TRBV12-4
cdr3_aa: ASSPQGGFTEAF

cdr3_length: 13
v_call: TRBV20-1
cdr3_aa: SAMTSGTLSYEQY

cdr3_length: 10
v_call: TRBV5-1
cdr3_aa: ASRDGFYEQY

cdr3_length: 12
v_call: TRBV7-3
cdr3_aa: ASSPGPTNTEAF

cdr3_length: 15
v_call: TRBV11-2
cdr3_aa: ANSLDSRLAVTGELF

cdr3_length: 12
v_call: TRBV4-1
cdr3_aa: ASSPPGGQETQY

cdr3_length: 13
v_call: TRBV6-1
cdr3_aa: ASSDDGGGSQPQH

cdr3_length: 13
v_call: TRBV6-6
cdr3_aa: ANSYSVQRDYGYT

cdr3_length: 15
v_call: TRBV11-3
cdr3_aa: ASSLDFGLGVYNEQF

cdr3_length: 11
v_call: TRBV11-3
cdr3_aa: ASSAGPYNEQF